Listed below are T cell receptor beta chains from one sample, sequenced in a study of lymphopenia after photon versus proton radiotherapy. TCRdb keeps only in-frame clones here, not all; method: immunoSEQ multiplex PCR. Here the sample spans roughly 5,100 clones, more than 75% being singletons. The sequencing used peripheral blood, collected from a patient treated with photon-based radiotherapy. Receptor source: a man younger than 40 with gastric cancer. CDR3s include the opening cysteine and the closing phenylalanine or tryptophan. A D gene is named only where the DNA matches it firmly. Rows may omit the clone size; those that give it use once, few, many or a size class.

>TRBD2|NA|TRBV19|TRBJ2-3
CASSIRGRIAGVVDTQYF
TGTGCCAGTAGTATAAGGGGTAGGATAGCGGGGGTGGTCGATACGCAGTATTTT
>NA|NA|TRBV10-3|TRBJ1-5
CAISEVAGNQPQHF
TGTGCCATCAGTGAGGTGGCGGGGAATCAGCCCCAGCATTTT
>TRBD2|once|TRBV27|TRBJ2-5
CASSFSSGAVETQYF
TGTGCCAGCAGTTTTTCTAGCGGGGCCGTAGAGACCCAGTACTTC
>NA|NA|TRBV11-2|TRBJ2-5
CASSPDSQETQYF
TGTGCCAGCAGCCCGGACTCCCAAGAGACCCAGTACTTC
>NA|NA|TRBV5-4|TRBJ2-3
CASSLVGDSTDTQYF
TGTGCCAGCAGCTTGGTTGGGGACTCCACAGATACGCAGTATTTT
>TRBD1|NA|TRBV6-6|TRBJ2-7
CASSPTGVYEQYF
TGTGCCAGCAGCCCGACAGGGGTCTACGAGCAGTACTTC
>NA|NA|TRBV19|TRBJ2-7
CASSTGEGYEQYF
TGTGCCAGTAGTACAGGGGAGGGCTACGAGCAGTACTTC
>TRBD1|NA|TRBV19|TRBJ1-1
CASKKGALNTEAFF
TGTGCCAGTAAAAAGGGGGCCCTGAACACTGAAGCTTTCTTT
>TRBD1|NA|TRBV19|TRBJ2-1
CASSIPGTGYNEQFF
TGTGCCAGTAGTATTCCCGGGACAGGGTACAATGAGCAGTTCTTC
>NA|once|TRBV28|TRBJ1-1
CASSPDGGNTEAFF
TGTGCCAGCAGCCCAGACGGAGGGAACACTGAAGCTTTCTTT
>TRBD2|NA|TRBV28|TRBJ2-3
CASSLSSGRKDF
TGTGCCAGCAGTTTAAGTAGCGGGAGGAAAGATTTT
>NA|NA|TRBV5-4|TRBJ2-5
CASSVRAPAKETQYF
TGTGCCAGCAGCGTCAGAGCACCGGCGAAAGAGACCCAGTACTTC
>TRBD2|NA|TRBV2|TRBJ2-5
CASIWSSGGLFQETQYF
TGTGCTAGCATATGGTCTAGCGGGGGTCTTTTCCAAGAGACCCAGTACTTC
>NA|NA|TRBV29-1|TRBJ2-1
CSAAPNGATYNEQFF
TGCAGCGCCGCACCCAACGGAGCCACCTACAATGAGCAGTTCTTC
>TRBD1|once|TRBV5-1|TRBJ2-1
CASSLDRTGDYNEQFF
TGCGCCAGCAGCTTGGACAGGACAGGGGATTACAATGAGCAGTTCTTC
>NA|NA|TRBV5-6|TRBJ2-4
CASSRQGGFKNIQYF
TGTGCCAGCAGCAGACAGGGAGGATTCAAAAACATTCAGTACTTC
>NA|NA|TRBV7-3|TRBJ1-1
CASSLSWVGNTEAFF
TGTGCCAGCAGCTTAAGTTGGGTCGGGAACACTGAAGCTTTCTTT
>TRBD2|NA|TRBV28|TRBJ2-1
CASSLAGDRAYNEQFF
TGTGCCAGCAGTTTAGCGGGGGATAGGGCCTACAATGAGCAGTTCTTC
>NA|NA|TRBV19|TRBJ1-5
CASNQSGGSSNQPQHF
TGTGCCAGTAATCAGTCCGGGGGGAGTAGCAATCAGCCCCAGCATTTT
>NA|few|TRBV7-9|TRBJ1-6
CASSLETNSPLHF
TGTGCCAGCAGCTTAGAGACCAATTCACCCCTCCACTTT
>NA|NA|TRBV19|TRBJ1-5
CASSSRRGNDQPQHF
TGTGCCAGTAGTTCCCGGAGGGGTAATGATCAGCCCCAGCATTTT
>TRBD1|NA|TRBV19|TRBJ1-4
CASSIAVQGNEKLFF
TGTGCCAGTAGTATAGCGGTACAGGGGAATGAAAAACTGTTTTTT
>TRBD1|NA|TRBV13|TRBJ1-2
CASSLGTGPFVNYGYTF
TGTGCCAGCAGCCTGGGGACAGGCCCATTTGTTAACTATGGCTACACCTTC
>NA|NA|TRBV2|TRBJ2-7
CASSHSGTGSYEQYF
TGTGCCAGCAGCCATTCCGGGACGGGGAGTTACGAGCAGTACTTC
>TRBD1|NA|TRBV5-1|TRBJ2-7
CASSLLTGGGDEQYF
TGCGCCAGCAGCCTTTTGACAGGGGGAGGCGACGAGCAGTACTTC
>NA|large|TRBV19|TRBJ1-5
CASSWGNQPQHF
TGTGCCAGTAGTTGGGGCAATCAGCCCCAGCATTTT
>TRBD2|NA|TRBV7-2|TRBJ2-2
CASSPGLAGAGGELFF
TGTGCCAGCAGCCCGGGACTAGCGGGAGCGGGCGGGGAGCTGTTTTTT
>NA|NA|TRBV11-2|TRBJ2-3
CASSFSGIPTDTQYF
TGTGCCAGCAGCTTCTCCGGGATTCCGACAGATACGCAGTATTTT
>NA|NA|TRBV4-2|TRBJ1-2
CASSQDPGGANYGYTF
TGTGCCAGCAGCCAAGACCCGGGGGGCGCTAACTATGGCTACACCTTC
>NA|NA|TRBV4-2|TRBJ2-1
CASSQVGQAVTQNEQFF
TGTGCCAGCAGCCAAGTCGGGCAGGCCGTTACACAGAATGAGCAGTTCTTC
>NA|NA|TRBV7-8|TRBJ1-1
CASSLVSLSGTEAFF
TGTGCCAGCAGCTTAGTGTCTTTATCCGGCACTGAAGCTTTCTTT
>NA|once|TRBV7-9|TRBJ2-2
CASSLADTGELFF
TGTGCCAGCAGCCTTGCGGACACCGGGGAGCTGTTTTTT
>TRBD2|NA|TRBV4-3|TRBJ2-1
CASSQDLTSGSREQFF
TGCGCCAGCAGCCAAGACCTAACTAGCGGGAGTAGGGAGCAGTTCTTC
>NA|NA|TRBV5-4|TRBJ1-2
CASSLGVDWGYTF
TGTGCCAGCAGCTTGGGCGTGGACTGGGGCTACACCTTC
>NA|NA|TRBV27|TRBJ2-7
CASSFKGLAFYEQYF
TGTGCCAGCAGTTTCAAAGGCCTGGCCTTCTACGAGCAGTACTTC
>NA|NA|TRBV7-9|TRBJ1-2
CASSLAESAEGGYTF
TGTGCCAGCAGCTTAGCGGAGTCTGCGGAGGGTGGCTACACCTTC
>NA|few|TRBV9|TRBJ1-1
CASSGPEGEAFF
TGTGCCAGCAGCGGACCCGAAGGTGAAGCTTTCTTT
>NA|NA|TRBV6-1|TRBJ2-7
CASTKSGTHGYEQYF
TGTGCCAGCACCAAGTCCGGGACTCACGGGTACGAGCAGTACTTC
>TRBD1|NA|TRBV29-1|TRBJ1-1
CSAAPWDSYTEAFF
TGCAGCGCCGCCCCCTGGGACAGTTACACTGAAGCTTTCTTT
>TRBD1|NA|TRBV27|TRBJ2-1
CASSSRGTGWNEQFF
TGTGCCAGCAGTTCCCGAGGGACAGGGTGGAATGAGCAGTTCTTC